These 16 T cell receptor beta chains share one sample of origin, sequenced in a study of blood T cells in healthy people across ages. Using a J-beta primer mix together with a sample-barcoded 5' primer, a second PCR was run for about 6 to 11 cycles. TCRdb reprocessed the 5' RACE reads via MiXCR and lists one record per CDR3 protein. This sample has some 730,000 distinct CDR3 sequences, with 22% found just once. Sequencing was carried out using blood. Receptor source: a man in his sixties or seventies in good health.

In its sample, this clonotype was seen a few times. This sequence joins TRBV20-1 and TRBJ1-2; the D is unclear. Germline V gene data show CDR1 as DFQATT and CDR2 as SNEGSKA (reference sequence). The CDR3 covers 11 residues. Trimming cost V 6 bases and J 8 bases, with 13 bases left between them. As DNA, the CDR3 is TGCAGTGCCCGACCGGGCGGGGGCTACACCTTC. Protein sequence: CSARPGGGYTF.

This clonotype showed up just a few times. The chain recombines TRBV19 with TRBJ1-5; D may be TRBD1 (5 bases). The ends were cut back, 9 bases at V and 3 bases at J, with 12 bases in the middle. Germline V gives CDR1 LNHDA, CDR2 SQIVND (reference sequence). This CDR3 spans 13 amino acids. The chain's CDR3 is CASVLGVNQPQHF. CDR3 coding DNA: TGTGCCAGCGTTTTAGGGGTCAATCAGCCCCAGCATTTT.

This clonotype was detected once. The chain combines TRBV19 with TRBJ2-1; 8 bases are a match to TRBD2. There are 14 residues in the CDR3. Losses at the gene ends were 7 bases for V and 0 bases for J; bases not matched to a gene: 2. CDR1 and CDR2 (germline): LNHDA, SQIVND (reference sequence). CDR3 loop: CASNSGSSYNEQFF. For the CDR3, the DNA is TGTGCCAGTAACAGCGGGAGCTCCTACAATGAGCAGTTCTTC.

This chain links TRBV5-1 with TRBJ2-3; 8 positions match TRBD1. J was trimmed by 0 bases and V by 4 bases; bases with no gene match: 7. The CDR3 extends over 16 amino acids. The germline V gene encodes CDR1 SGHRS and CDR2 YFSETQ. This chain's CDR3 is CASSLRGPSSTDTQYF. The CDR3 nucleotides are TGCGCCAGCAGCCTCAGGGGGCCCTCTAGCACAGATACGCAGTATTTT.

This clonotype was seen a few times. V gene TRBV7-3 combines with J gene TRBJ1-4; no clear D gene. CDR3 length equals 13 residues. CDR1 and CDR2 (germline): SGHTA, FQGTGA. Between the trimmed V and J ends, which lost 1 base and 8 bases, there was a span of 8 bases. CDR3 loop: CASSLKVVEKLFF. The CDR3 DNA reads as TGTGCCAGCAGCTTAAAAGTGGTGGAAAAACTGTTTTTT.

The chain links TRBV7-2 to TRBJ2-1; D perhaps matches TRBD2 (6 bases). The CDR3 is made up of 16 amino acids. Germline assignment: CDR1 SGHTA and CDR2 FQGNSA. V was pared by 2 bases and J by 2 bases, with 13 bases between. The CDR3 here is CASSLTRAGTYNEQFF. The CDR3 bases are TGTGCCAGCAGCTTAACAAGGGCGGGGACCTACAATGAGCAGTTCTTC.

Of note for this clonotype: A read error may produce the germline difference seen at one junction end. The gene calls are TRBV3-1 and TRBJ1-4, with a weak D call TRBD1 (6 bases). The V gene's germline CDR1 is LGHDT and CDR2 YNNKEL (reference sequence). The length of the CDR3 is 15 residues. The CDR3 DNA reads TGTGCCAGCAGCGAAGACAGGCTCAGGGATGAAAAACTGTTTTTT. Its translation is CASSEDRLRDEKLFF.

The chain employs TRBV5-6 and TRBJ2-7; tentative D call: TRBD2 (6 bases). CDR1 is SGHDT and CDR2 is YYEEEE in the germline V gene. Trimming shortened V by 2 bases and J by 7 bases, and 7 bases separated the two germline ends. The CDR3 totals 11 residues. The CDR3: CASSFSGEQYV. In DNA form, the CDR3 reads TGTGCCAGCAGCTTCAGCGGGGAGCAGTACGTC.

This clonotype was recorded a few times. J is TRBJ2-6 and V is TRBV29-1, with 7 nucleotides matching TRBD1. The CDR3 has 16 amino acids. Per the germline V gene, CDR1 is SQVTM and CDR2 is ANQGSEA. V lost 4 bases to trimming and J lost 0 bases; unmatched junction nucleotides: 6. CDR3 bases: TGCAGCGTTGTAGGACAGGCGACCTCTGGGGCCAACGTCCTGACTTTC. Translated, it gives CSVVGQATSGANVLTF.

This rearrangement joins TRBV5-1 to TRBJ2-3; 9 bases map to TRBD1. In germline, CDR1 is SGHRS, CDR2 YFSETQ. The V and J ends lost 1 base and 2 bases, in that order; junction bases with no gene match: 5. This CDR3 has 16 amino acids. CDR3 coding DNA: TGCGCCAGCAGCTTGTGGACAGGGGACGACACAGATACGCAGTATTTT. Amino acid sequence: CASSLWTGDDTDTQYF.

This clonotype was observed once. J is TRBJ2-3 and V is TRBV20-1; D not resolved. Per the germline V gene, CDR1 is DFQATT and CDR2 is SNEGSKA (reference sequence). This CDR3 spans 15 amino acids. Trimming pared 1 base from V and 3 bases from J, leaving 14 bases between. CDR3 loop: CSARVPRTATDTQYF. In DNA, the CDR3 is TGCAGTGCTAGAGTGCCGCGGACCGCAACAGATACGCAGTATTTT.

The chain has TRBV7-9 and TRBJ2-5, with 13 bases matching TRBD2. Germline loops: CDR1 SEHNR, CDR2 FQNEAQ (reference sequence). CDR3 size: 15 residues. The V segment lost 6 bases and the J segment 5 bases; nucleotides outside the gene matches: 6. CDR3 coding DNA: TGTGCCAGCAGTCCTGGGACTAGCGGGGAGGAGACCCAGTACTTC. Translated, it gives CASSPGTSGEETQYF. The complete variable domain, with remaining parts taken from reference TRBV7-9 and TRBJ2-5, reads DTGVSQNPRHKITKRGQNVTFRCDPISEHNRLYWYRQTLGQGPEFLTYFQNEAQLEKSRLLSDRFSAERPKGSFSTLEIQRTEQGDSAMYLCASSPGTSGEETQYFGPGTRLLVL.

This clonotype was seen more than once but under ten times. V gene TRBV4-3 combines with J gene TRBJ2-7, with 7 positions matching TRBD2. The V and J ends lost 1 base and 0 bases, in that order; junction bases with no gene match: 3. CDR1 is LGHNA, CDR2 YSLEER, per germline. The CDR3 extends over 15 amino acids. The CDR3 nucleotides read TGCGCCAGCAGCCAAGGGACTAGATCCTCCTACGAGCAGTACGTC. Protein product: CASSQGTRSSYEQYV.

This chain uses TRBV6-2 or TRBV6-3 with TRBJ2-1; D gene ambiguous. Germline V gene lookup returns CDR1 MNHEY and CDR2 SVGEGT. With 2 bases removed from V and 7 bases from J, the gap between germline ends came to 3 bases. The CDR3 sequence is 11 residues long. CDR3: CASSYANEQFF. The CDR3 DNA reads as TGTGCCAGCAGTTACGCGAATGAGCAGTTCTTC.

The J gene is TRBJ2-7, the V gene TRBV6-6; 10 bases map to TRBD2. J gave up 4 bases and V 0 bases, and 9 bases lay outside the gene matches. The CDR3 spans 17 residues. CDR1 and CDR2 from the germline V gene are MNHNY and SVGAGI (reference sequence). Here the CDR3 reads CASSYSPASGGFYEQYF. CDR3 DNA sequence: TGTGCCAGCAGTTACTCCCCGGCTAGCGGGGGTTTTTACGAGCAGTACTTC.

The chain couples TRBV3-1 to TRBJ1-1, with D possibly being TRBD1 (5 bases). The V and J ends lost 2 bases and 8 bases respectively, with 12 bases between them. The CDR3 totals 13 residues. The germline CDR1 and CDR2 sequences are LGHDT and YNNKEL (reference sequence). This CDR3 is CASSQHRRGEAFF. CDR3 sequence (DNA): TGTGCCAGCAGCCAACACAGGCGGGGGGAAGCTTTCTTT. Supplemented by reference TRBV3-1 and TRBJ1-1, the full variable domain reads DTAVSQTPKYLVTQMGNDKSIKCEQNLGHDTMYWYKQDSKKFLKIMFSYNNKELIINETVPNRFSPKSPDKAHLNLHINSLELGDSAVYFCASSQHRRGEAFFGQGTRLTVV.